Below, 7 T cell receptor beta chains from the same sample are listed, as sequenced in a study of radiation and T cells in renal cell carcinoma. Time point described: baseline pretreatment blood. Treatment given: 15 Gy SBRT to primary tumor, nephrectomy 4 weeks later. The table came from immunoSEQ multiplex PCR; TCRdb's copy has only in-frame clones and leaves some out. The table records about 140,000 clones, 70% to 90% of them present only once. Sequenced here: blood, sampled from a patient whose treatment included radiotherapy and nephrectomy. The receptor set was obtained from a woman aged 50 to 65 with renal cell carcinoma.

The rearrangement joins TRBV7-9 to TRBJ1-2; D possibly corresponds to TRBD1 (5 bases). The germline V gene encodes CDR1 SEHNR and CDR2 FQNEAQ (reference sequence). The CDR3 loop spans 15 amino acids. With 5 bases removed from V and 5 bases from J, the gap between germline ends came to 18 bases. The CDR3 region has the DNA TGTGCCAGCAGCCCCAGAGGGACTCTCGGTTATGGCTACACCTTC. As protein: CASSPRGTLGYGYTF.

This clone was seen more than once but under ten times. This chain connects TRBV5-6 to TRBJ1-5; 7 nucleotides line up with TRBD1. The CDR3 loop spans 15 amino acids. Unmatched junction bases numbered 8, after V lost 4 bases and J lost 4 bases. Germline V gene sequence: CDR1 SGHDT, CDR2 YYEEEE. Here the CDR3 DNA reads TGTGCCAGCAGCGGCGGGGGACAGTGGAATCAGCCCCAGCATTTT. It translates to CASSGGGQWNQPQHF. Together with reference TRBV5-6 and TRBJ1-5, the CDR3 gives the full variable domain: DAGVTQSPTHLIKTRGQQVTLRCSPKSGHDTVSWYQQALGQGPQFIFQYYEEEERQRGNFPDRFSGHQFPNYSSELNVNALLLGDSALYLCASSGGGQWNQPQHFGDGTRLSIL.

This clone was detected once. The CDR3 protein is CASSLSGTQGTEAFF. Written as DNA, the CDR3 is TGCGCCAGCAGCTTGTCTGGGACCCAGGGGACTGAAGCTTTCTTT. V gene TRBV5-1 combines with J gene TRBJ1-1; weak D call: TRBD1 (6 bases). The germline V gene encodes CDR1 SGHRS and CDR2 YFSETQ. V was clipped by 1 base and J by 5 bases, with 15 bases between them. The CDR3 spans 15 residues.

The V gene is TRBV15, the J gene TRBJ2-7, with 7 bases matching TRBD1. Germline CDR1 is LNHNV and CDR2 is YYDKDF (reference sequence). CDR3 length: 15 amino acids. The V and J ends lost 0 bases and 2 bases, in that order; junction bases with no gene match: 4. CDR3 residues: CATSRDLTGAYEQYF. Written as DNA, the CDR3 is TGTGCCACCAGCAGAGATCTCACAGGGGCCTACGAGCAGTACTTC.

V gene TRBV28 combines with J gene TRBJ2-5; a weak D match, TRBD1 (7 bases). This CDR3 spans 15 amino acids. V lost 5 bases and J 4 bases, leaving 17 bases between the germline ends. Germline CDR1 MDHEN, CDR2 SYDVKM. DNA for the CDR3: TGTGCCAGCAGTCCCCAGGGGGGCTATATAGAGACCCAGTACTTC. Amino acids: CASSPQGGYIETQYF.

Turning to this clone: Other DNA sequences in this sample translate to the same CDR3. The chain combines TRBV7-2 with TRBJ2-7; D is ambiguous. This CDR3 is 14 amino acids long. Trimming removed 5 bases at V and 0 bases at J, with 11 bases between. In germline, CDR1 is SGHTA, CDR2 FQGNSA. As DNA, the CDR3 is TGTGCCAGCAGCCTAGACGGTAGCTCCTACGAGCAGTACTTC. It is translated as CASSLDGSSYEQYF.

The CDR3 region has the DNA TGTGCCAGCAGTTACCAAGACAGGGGGCGGCACGAGCAGTACTTC. Translated, it gives CASSYQDRGRHEQYF. The chain has TRBV6-5 and TRBJ2-7; 10 bases match TRBD1. Germline CDR1 is MNHEY and CDR2 is SVGAGI. Unmatched junction bases numbered 6, after V lost 2 bases and J lost 5 bases. The CDR3 consists of 15 residues.